This TCR beta chain was retrieved from a study of CD8+CD57+ T cells in acquired aplastic anemia. Across the study: The mean DNA yield obtained from sorted CD4+ and CD8+ cells came to 3.2 ug. General study points: Approximately 28 CD8+ CDR3 sequences were shared between patients and controls. Patients and controls had CD8+ Simpson's diversity values that were not significantly distinct.

The sample holds many counts of this clonotype. Antigen unknown. Trimming at V came to 6 bases and at J to 9 bases, leaving 8 bases not matched to a gene. Germline V gene lookup returns CDR1 MNHEY and CDR2 SVGEGT. The CDR3 consists of 14 residues. Genomic DNA templated the TCR beta VDJ and CDR3 profiling. MiXCR was run by TCRdb on the reads, yielding one entry per CDR3 protein. The sample yields about 190,000 distinct CDR3 sequences, around three fifths seen once. The receptor was derived from a human donor with severe aplastic anemia or a healthy control (not recorded which). The chain carries TRBV6-2 or TRBV6-3 and TRBJ1-6; 7 bases fit TRBD1. Material: sorted CD4+, CD8+, or CD8+CD57+ T cells (not recorded which) from PBMCs. CDR3 residues: CASSDTGTASPLHF. In DNA form, the CDR3 reads TGTGCCAGCAGCGACACCGGGACAGCTTCACCCCTCCACTTT.